Listed below are T cell receptor beta chains from one sample, sequenced in a study of control samples from healthy donors and cancer patients. Some clones are missing from TCRdb's copy, which holds only in-frame ones; the method was immunoSEQ multiplex PCR. Here the sample spans roughly 50,000 clones, approximately 95% being singletons. The sequencing sample was made of blood. Receptor source: a woman aged 30 to 39 in good health. The CDR3 runs from the conserved cysteine through the conserved F or W. The order of the fields is V gene, J gene, D gene, clone size, CDR3 protein, CDR3 DNA. The D gene is left open where the match is weak. Size tells how often a clone was seen (once, few, many) or the class of an expanded clone, and some rows leave it out.

v_call: TRBV5-1; j_call: TRBJ2-3; d_call: .; clone_size: .; cdr3_aa: CASSLLDTQYF; cdr3_nt: TGCGCCAGCAGCTTGCTGGATACGCAGTATTTT
v_call: TRBV27; j_call: TRBJ2-1; d_call: TRBD2; clone_size: once; cdr3_aa: CASSLLRTSGRTEQFF; cdr3_nt: TGTGCCAGCAGTTTATTGAGGACTAGCGGGAGAACTGAGCAGTTCTTC
v_call: TRBV18; j_call: TRBJ2-2; d_call: TRBD1; clone_size: .; cdr3_aa: CASSPMGQLNTGELFF; cdr3_nt: TGTGCCAGCTCACCGATGGGACAGTTGAACACCGGGGAGCTGTTTTTT
v_call: TRBV6-4; j_call: TRBJ2-1; d_call: .; clone_size: .; cdr3_aa: CASSVRTEDEQFF; cdr3_nt: TGTGCCAGCTCCGTGAGGACAGAGGATGAGCAGTTCTTC
v_call: TRBV7-2; j_call: TRBJ2-1; d_call: TRBD2; clone_size: .; cdr3_aa: CASSLLASGAYNEQFF; cdr3_nt: TGTGCCAGCAGCTTATTGGCTAGCGGGGCCTACAATGAGCAGTTCTTC
v_call: TRBV5-1; j_call: TRBJ2-7; d_call: TRBD2; clone_size: .; cdr3_aa: CASSLGLAGGRGYEQYF; cdr3_nt: TGCGCCAGCAGCTTGGGACTAGCGGGAGGTCGGGGCTACGAGCAGTACTTC
v_call: TRBV3-1/TRBV3-2; j_call: TRBJ2-2; d_call: .; clone_size: .; cdr3_aa: CASSQLDTSRGTGELFF; cdr3_nt: TGTGCCAGCAGCCAACTTGACACCTCCCGAGGCACCGGGGAGCTGTTTTTT
v_call: TRBV10-2; j_call: TRBJ2-5; d_call: .; clone_size: .; cdr3_aa: CASKGQPRETQYF; cdr3_nt: TGCGCCAGCAAAGGACAACCTCGGGAGACCCAGTACTTC
v_call: TRBV16; j_call: TRBJ2-7; d_call: .; clone_size: .; cdr3_aa: CASSQYEKTYEQYF; cdr3_nt: TGTGCCAGCAGCCAATATGAGAAAACCTACGAGCAGTACTTC
v_call: TRBV3-1/TRBV3-2; j_call: TRBJ1-3; d_call: .; clone_size: .; cdr3_aa: CASSQAGFLSGNTIYF; cdr3_nt: TGTGCCAGCAGCCAAGCGGGGTTCCTCTCTGGAAACACCATATATTTT
v_call: TRBV29-1; j_call: TRBJ2-1; d_call: .; clone_size: once; cdr3_aa: CSVEAPGQGSYNEQFF; cdr3_nt: TGCAGCGTTGAAGCCCCGGGGCAGGGGTCCTACAATGAGCAGTTCTTC
v_call: TRBV18; j_call: TRBJ2-5; d_call: .; clone_size: .; cdr3_aa: CASSPGIQETQYF; cdr3_nt: TGTGCCAGCTCACCTGGGATACAAGAGACCCAGTACTTC
v_call: TRBV9; j_call: TRBJ2-7; d_call: .; clone_size: .; cdr3_aa: CASSVAVTSYEQYF; cdr3_nt: TGTGCCAGCAGCGTAGCTGTGACGTCCTACGAGCAGTACTTC
v_call: TRBV28; j_call: TRBJ1-2; d_call: TRBD1; clone_size: .; cdr3_aa: CASSAGTARPLGYTF; cdr3_nt: TGTGCCAGCAGCGCCGGGACAGCCAGGCCCCTAGGCTACACCTTC
v_call: TRBV4-1; j_call: TRBJ1-4; d_call: .; clone_size: .; cdr3_aa: CASSPEAGTGEKLFF; cdr3_nt: TGCGCCAGCAGCCCAGAGGCGGGGACGGGTGAAAAACTGTTTTTT
v_call: TRBV9; j_call: TRBJ2-7; d_call: TRBD1; clone_size: .; cdr3_aa: CASSEGTGRGYEQYF; cdr3_nt: TGTGCCAGCAGCGAGGGGACAGGACGTGGGTACGAGCAGTACTTC
v_call: TRBV6-5; j_call: TRBJ2-5; d_call: TRBD2; clone_size: once; cdr3_aa: CASSYSALAGVETQYF; cdr3_nt: TGTGCCAGCAGTTACTCGGCGCTAGCGGGAGTGGAGACCCAGTACTTC
v_call: TRBV19; j_call: TRBJ1-1; d_call: TRBD1; clone_size: .; cdr3_aa: CASRRQGARTEAFF; cdr3_nt: TGTGCCAGTAGGCGTCAGGGGGCGAGGACTGAAGCTTTCTTT
v_call: TRBV7-9; j_call: TRBJ2-3; d_call: .; clone_size: .; cdr3_aa: CASSFGEFQDTQYF; cdr3_nt: TGTGCCAGCAGCTTCGGGGAGTTCCAAGATACGCAGTATTTT
v_call: TRBV7-8; j_call: TRBJ2-5; d_call: TRBD2; clone_size: .; cdr3_aa: CASSAQVGEWTSEEPQYF; cdr3_nt: TGTGCCAGCAGCGCTCAAGTGGGGGAATGGACTAGCGAGGAACCCCAGTACTTC
v_call: TRBV6-4; j_call: TRBJ2-3; d_call: TRBD2; clone_size: .; cdr3_aa: CASSPGAGGLNTQYF; cdr3_nt: TGTGCCAGCAGTCCCGGGGCGGGAGGATTGAATACGCAGTATTTT
v_call: TRBV12-3/TRBV12-4; j_call: TRBJ2-1; d_call: .; clone_size: .; cdr3_aa: CASSSTFGDEQFF; cdr3_nt: TGTGCCAGCAGTTCCACATTCGGTGATGAGCAGTTCTTC
v_call: TRBV3-1/TRBV3-2; j_call: TRBJ2-7; d_call: .; clone_size: .; cdr3_aa: CASSQGEDSSYEQYF; cdr3_nt: TGTGCCAGCAGCCAAGGAGAGGACAGCTCCTACGAGCAGTACTTC
v_call: TRBV7-3; j_call: TRBJ2-1; d_call: TRBD2; clone_size: .; cdr3_aa: CASGLAEYNEQFF; cdr3_nt: TGTGCCAGCGGGCTAGCGGAATACAATGAGCAGTTCTTC
v_call: TRBV15; j_call: TRBJ2-1; d_call: .; clone_size: .; cdr3_aa: CATSRAEEQFF; cdr3_nt: TGTGCCACCAGCAGAGCCGAGGAGCAGTTCTTC
v_call: TRBV28; j_call: TRBJ1-2; d_call: .; clone_size: .; cdr3_aa: CASSLTYPGTSSYGYTF; cdr3_nt: TGTGCCAGCAGCCTAACTTATCCCGGGACATCCTCTTATGGCTACACCTTC
v_call: TRBV9; j_call: TRBJ2-3; d_call: .; clone_size: .; cdr3_aa: CASSVYGSETDTQYF; cdr3_nt: TGTGCCAGCAGCGTATACGGGAGTGAGACAGATACGCAGTATTTT